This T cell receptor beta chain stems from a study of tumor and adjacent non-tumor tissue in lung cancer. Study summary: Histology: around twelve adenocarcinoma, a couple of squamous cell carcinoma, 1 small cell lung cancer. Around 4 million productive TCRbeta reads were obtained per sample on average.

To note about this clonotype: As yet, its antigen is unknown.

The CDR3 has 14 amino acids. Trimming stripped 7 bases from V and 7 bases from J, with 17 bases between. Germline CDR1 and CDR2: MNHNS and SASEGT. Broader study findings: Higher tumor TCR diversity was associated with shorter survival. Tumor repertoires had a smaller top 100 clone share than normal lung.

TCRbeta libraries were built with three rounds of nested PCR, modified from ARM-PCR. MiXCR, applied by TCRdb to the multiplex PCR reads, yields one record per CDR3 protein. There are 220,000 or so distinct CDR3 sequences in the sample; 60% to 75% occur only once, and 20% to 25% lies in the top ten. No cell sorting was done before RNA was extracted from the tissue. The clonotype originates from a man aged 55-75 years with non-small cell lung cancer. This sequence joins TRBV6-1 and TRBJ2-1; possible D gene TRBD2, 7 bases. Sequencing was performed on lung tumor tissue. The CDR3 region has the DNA TGTGCCAGCATAGCTGGGGGGGCAGGGAATGAGCAGTTCTTC. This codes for CASIAGGAGNEQFF.